What follows is one TCR beta chain and its context. Its antigen is unknown. The record has no base qualities; no much larger clone is one base away. Genomic DNA was extracted from FACS-sorted cells, and TCRbeta chains were sequenced through the commercial immunoSEQ service. On the study's bioinformatics: ImmunoSEQ Analyzer software v3.0 and R v3.5.1 were used to analyze the repertoire data. Only productive rearrangements were analyzed, because sequences with stop codons or out-of-frame rearrangements were removed. The sequencing provider supplied the Simpson diversity, Shannon entropy, CDR3 length and nucleotide addition metrics. Based on frequency, clonotypes were placed into dominant, sub-dominant, low or lowest abundance groups, and clonotypes under 0.1% were left out of most analyses. A CDR3 amino acid clonotype was designated public if detected in at least two subjects at a cumulative frequency of at least 0.5%. This immuneACCESS table, as held by TCRdb, lists in-frame sequences with V and J called but not all clones. Of the missing ones, under half trace to an unresolved V gene in checked studies; the others have no known cause. The V and J calls and clone size are taken from that table; D and trimming were inferred from the DNA. The sample table holds 30,000 to 45,000 clones, of which roughly 88% were seen once. Clones ranked in the top ten supply 9.5% to 12% of the sample.

This entry comes from a study of CD8 T cells in acute hepatitis C reinfection (dated by TCRdb to the early 2020s). Background for the entire study: The study profiled the TCRbeta repertoire of CD8+ T cells specific for the HCV NS3-1073 epitope during acute infection and after viral clearance. Paired acute and follow-up samples were contributed by four spontaneous resolvers. Broad study findings and their caveats: Because bulk sequencing covered only the TCRbeta chain, the alphabeta pairing of public clonotypes could not be determined. Approximately 13 public clonotypes were identified irrespective of outcome, and one of the public clonotypes used V04-02/J02-02. NS3-1073 specific repertoires were highly diverse, with no significant diversity differences between acute resolver, follow-up resolver and acute chronic samples. Follow-up repertoires were not available for chronically infected subjects, because NS3-1073 specific cells were too rare to be sorted. It was rare for CDR3 sequences to be shared with other epitopes, and exact matching may have been limited by differing sequencing approaches. TRBV04 and TRBV06 gene families were preferentially used in all groups, and this usage was not explained by overrepresentation in the naive pool.

The sample's time point, from its label and the paper: naive CD8 control sorted from an acute-time-point sample. Enrolled in the Montreal Hepatitis C Cohort (HEPCO) in Canada, the donors were people who inject drugs, and these donors were followed every 3 months. Acute primary HCV infection was defined as a positive HCV RNA or antibody test that came after a negative test within the prior 24 weeks. CD3, CD8 and CD45RO antibodies were used for surface staining, and dead cells were excluded with an aqua fixable dye. Under 10 spontaneous resolvers, defined by HCV RNA clearance within 24 weeks, were included in the cohort. Once thawed from cryostorage, peripheral blood mononuclear cells underwent negative selection via the MACS CD8+ T cell Isolation Kit to obtain CD8+ T cells. A BD FACSAria II cell sorter was used to sort the cells. The junction carries 18 bases between V and J, which are trimmed by 7 bases and 11 bases respectively. From the cysteine up to the phenylalanine, the CDR3 has a length of 13 residues. Only the CDR3 DNA is retained, 39 bases long and in frame from the first base. From a lookup of the germline V gene, CDR1 and CDR2 are MNHNS and SASEGT.

What was sequenced was naive CD8+ T cells from PBMCs. The cell subset or site label, as the study defines it: sorted total naive CD45RO-negative CD8+ T cells. The clonotype was recovered from a woman between 18 and 30 years old who spontaneously cleared hepatitis C infection. The V and J segments used are TRBV6-1 and TRBJ1-5; TRBD1 is perhaps the D gene, given 6 matching bases. In nucleotides, the sequence is TGTGCCAGCACGGGGGGCCTGGTATCAGCCCAGCATTTT. Protein translation: CASTGGLVSAQHF.